The 14 T cell receptor beta chains below were found in one sample sequenced in a study of blood T cell repertoires in COVID-19. Here immunoSEQ multiplex PCR was the method, and the copy in TCRdb shows in-frame clones only, minus some. The table lists about 180,000 clones, roughly 90% of them singletons. Sequencing used peripheral blood. The receptors were gathered from a woman aged 45-65 years with acute or convalescent COVID-19.

The rearrangement joins TRBV27 to TRBJ1-2; 12 bases map to TRBD1. J lost 7 bases, V lost 4 bases, and 7 bases had no gene match. Germline CDR1 is MNHEY and CDR2 is SMNVEV (reference sequence). CDR3 size: 15 residues. In nucleotides, the CDR3 is TGTGCCAGCAGTTCCGGGACAGGGGGCGATGGTGGCTACACCTTC. Translation gives CASSSGTGGDGGYTF.

The rearrangement joins TRBV11-3 to TRBJ1-1; D is ambiguous. The CDR3 extends over 14 amino acids. Germline V CDR1 and CDR2: SGHNT, YENEEA. V dropped 1 base and J dropped 1 base, with 7 bases sitting between them. CDR3 sequence (DNA): TGTGCCAGCAGCTTAGTTGCAGGGAACACTGAAGCTTTCTTT. Translated, it gives CASSLVAGNTEAFF.

The chain joins TRBV10-3 to TRBJ1-1; D gene unclear. Trimming stripped 10 bases from V and 12 bases from J, with 18 bases between. The CDR3 has 11 residues. The germline V gene has CDR1 ENHRY and CDR2 SYGVKD. In DNA, the CDR3 is TGTGCCACCACCCAAGGACTAAGAACTTTCTTT. Translated, it gives CATTQGLRTFF.

The chain employs TRBV30 and TRBJ1-4, with D possibly matching TRBD1 (5 bases). V was cut by 4 bases and J by 0 bases, with 21 bases left in between. This CDR3 is 18 amino acids long. The germline CDR1 and CDR2 sequences are GTSNPN and SVGIG (reference sequence). CDR3 DNA sequence: TGTGCCTGGATGACCCCCTTGGGGCCAGCTGCAACTAATGAAAAACTGTTTTTT. Residues: CAWMTPLGPAATNEKLFF.

This sequence joins TRBV4-3 and TRBJ2-7; 11 bases map to TRBD2. The germline V gene encodes CDR1 LGHNA and CDR2 YSLEER. Unmatched junction bases numbered 3, after V lost 1 base and J lost 4 bases. The CDR3 loop spans 15 amino acids. This chain's CDR3 is CASSQATSGSYEQYF. The CDR3 coding sequence is TGCGCCAGCAGCCAAGCTACTAGCGGGAGTTACGAGCAGTACTTC.

This chain links TRBV7-2 with TRBJ1-1; perhaps TRBD1 as D (5 bases). CDR3 length equals 13 residues. V was shortened by 5 bases and J by 4 bases, with 11 bases between the two germline ends. Germline V gene sequence: CDR1 SGHTA, CDR2 FQGNSA. The CDR3 coding sequence is TGTGCCAGCAGCAACAGCAGGGTCACTGAAGCTTTCTTT. Translated, it gives CASSNSRVTEAFF.

This rearrangement joins TRBV11-3 to TRBJ2-7; TRBD1 aligns across 9 bases. The CDR3 covers 14 residues. Germline-derived CDR1 and CDR2 are SGHNT and YENEEA. The trim removed 4 bases at V and 6 bases at J, leaving 7 bases unmatched. CDR3: CASSSGQGWSEQYF. In DNA, the CDR3 is TGTGCCAGCAGCTCGGGACAGGGCTGGAGCGAGCAGTACTTC.

This sequence joins TRBV30 and TRBJ1-3; tentative D call: TRBD1 (5 bases). The CDR3 loop spans 13 amino acids. The V and J ends lost 3 bases and 3 bases respectively, with 9 bases between them. The germline V gene has CDR1 GTSNPN and CDR2 SVGIG (reference sequence). Here the CDR3 reads CAWSRGFGNTIYF. DNA of the CDR3: TGTGCCTGGAGCCGGGGGTTTGGAAACACCATATATTTT.

This chain uses TRBV19 with TRBJ1-2; D ambiguous. Germline values: CDR1 LNHDA, CDR2 SQIVND (reference sequence). This CDR3 contains 13 residues. V lost 5 bases and J 7 bases, leaving 14 bases between the germline ends. This chain's CDR3 is CASSPDGMSGYTF. CDR3 DNA sequence: TGTGCCAGTAGTCCCGACGGGATGTCTGGCTACACCTTC. Using reference TRBV19 and TRBJ1-2 for the parts outside the CDR3, the full variable domain is DGGITQSPKYLFRKEGQNVTLSCEQNLNHDAMYWYRQDPGQGLRLIYYSQIVNDFQKGDIAEGYSVSREKKESFPLTVTSAQKNPTAFYLCASSPDGMSGYTFGSGTRLTVV.

V usage is TRBV2 and J usage is TRBJ2-5; 7 nucleotides match TRBD2. With 6 bases clipped from V and 4 bases from J, the junction kept 8 bases outside the gene matches. Germline CDR1 and CDR2: SNHLY and FYNNEI. There are 14 residues in the CDR3. The chain's CDR3 is CASRGGLAGETQYF. The DNA of the CDR3 is TGTGCCAGCAGGGGGGGATTAGCGGGAGAGACCCAGTACTTC.

This clone has a single count. This sample also contains other DNA sequences that code for the same CDR3. This chain uses TRBV19 with TRBJ1-1; 8 nucleotides agree with TRBD1. The CDR3 contains 12 residues. Germline assignment: CDR1 LNHDA and CDR2 SQIVND (reference sequence). Trimming removed 9 bases from V and 3 bases from J; junction bases left unmatched: 3. The CDR3 DNA reads as TGTGCCAGCCGACAGGGGTACACTGAAGCTTTCTTT. Amino acid sequence: CASRQGYTEAFF.

The chain combines TRBV7-2 with TRBJ2-5; 12 nucleotides align to TRBD2. Trimming removed 5 bases from V and 5 bases from J; junction bases left unmatched: 9. The CDR3 consists of 16 residues. Germline V lookup: CDR1 SGHTA, CDR2 FQGNSA. CDR3 amino acids: CASSARLAGARETQYF. For the CDR3, the DNA is TGTGCCAGCAGCGCCCGACTAGCGGGGGCACGGGAGACCCAGTACTTC. Filled out from reference TRBV7-2 and TRBJ2-5, the complete variable domain reads GAGVSQSPSNKVTEKGKDVELRCDPISGHTALYWYRQSLGQGLEFLIYFQGNSAPDKSGLPSDRFSAERTGGSVSTLTIQRTQQEDSAVYLCASSARLAGARETQYFGPGTRLLVL.

The chain employs TRBV20-1 and TRBJ2-1; no definite D call. Per germline, CDR1 DFQATT and CDR2 SNEGSKA (reference sequence). The CDR3 is 14 residues long. Trimming cost V 3 bases and J 3 bases, with 12 bases left between them. The CDR3 coding sequence is TGCAGTGCTAGTGGGGTAACAGTCTACAATGAGCAGTTCTTC. It codes for CSASGVTVYNEQFF.

The V gene is TRBV7-2, the J gene TRBJ1-4; D not resolved. The length of the CDR3 is 15 residues. Trimming removed 5 bases from V and 4 bases from J, with 14 bases in between. Germline V lookup: CDR1 SGHTA, CDR2 FQGNSA. In nucleotides, the CDR3 is TGTGCCAGCAGCCCGAGGGTCAGCCTTAATGAAAAACTGTTTTTT. Residues: CASSPRVSLNEKLFF.